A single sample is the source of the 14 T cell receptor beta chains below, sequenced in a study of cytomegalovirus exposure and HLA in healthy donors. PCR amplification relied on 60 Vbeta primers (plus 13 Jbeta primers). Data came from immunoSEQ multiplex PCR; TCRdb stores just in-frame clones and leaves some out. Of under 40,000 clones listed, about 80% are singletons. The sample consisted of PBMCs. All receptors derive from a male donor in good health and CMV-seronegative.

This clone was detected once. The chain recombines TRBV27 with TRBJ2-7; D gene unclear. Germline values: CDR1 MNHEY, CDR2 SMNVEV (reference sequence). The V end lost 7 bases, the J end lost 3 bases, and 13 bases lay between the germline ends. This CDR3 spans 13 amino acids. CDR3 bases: TGTGCCAGCAAATTGCTACCAGGCTACGAGCAGTACTTC. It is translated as CASKLLPGYEQYF.

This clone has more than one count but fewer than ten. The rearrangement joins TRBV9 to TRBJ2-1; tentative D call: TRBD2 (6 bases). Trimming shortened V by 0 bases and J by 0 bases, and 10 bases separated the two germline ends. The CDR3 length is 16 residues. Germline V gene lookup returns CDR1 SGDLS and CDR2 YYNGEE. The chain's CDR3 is CASSVGGASSYNEQFF. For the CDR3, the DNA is TGTGCCAGCAGCGTAGGCGGGGCGAGCTCCTACAATGAGCAGTTCTTC. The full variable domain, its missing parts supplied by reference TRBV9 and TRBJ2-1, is DSGVTQTPKHLITATGQRVTLRCSPRSGDLSVYWYQQSLDQGLQFLIQYYNGEERAKGNILERFSAQQFPDLHSELNLSSLELGDSALYFCASSVGGASSYNEQFFGPGTRLTVL.

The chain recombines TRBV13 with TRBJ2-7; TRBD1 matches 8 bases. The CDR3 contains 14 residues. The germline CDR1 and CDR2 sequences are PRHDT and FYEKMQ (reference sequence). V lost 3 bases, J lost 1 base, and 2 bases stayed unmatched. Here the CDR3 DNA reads TGTGCCAGCAGCTTCCAGGGGGCTTCCTACGAGCAGTACTTC. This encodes CASSFQGASYEQYF. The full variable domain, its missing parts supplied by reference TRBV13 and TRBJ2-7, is AAGVIQSPRHLIKEKRETATLKCYPIPRHDTVYWYQQGPGQDPQFLISFYEKMQSDKGSIPDRFSAQQFSDYHSELNMSSLELGDSALYFCASSFQGASYEQYFGPGTRLTVT.

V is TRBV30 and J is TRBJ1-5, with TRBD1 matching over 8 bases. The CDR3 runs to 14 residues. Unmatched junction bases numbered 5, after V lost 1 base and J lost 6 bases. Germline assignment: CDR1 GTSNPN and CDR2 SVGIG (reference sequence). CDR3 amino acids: CAWSAPGGSQPQHF. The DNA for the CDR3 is TGTGCCTGGAGTGCCCCAGGGGGCAGTCAGCCCCAGCATTTT. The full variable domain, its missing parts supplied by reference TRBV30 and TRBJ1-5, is SQTIHQWPATLVQPVGSPLSLECTVEGTSNPNLYWYRQAAGRGLQLLFYSVGIGQISSEVPQNLSASRPQDRQFILSSKKLLLSDSGFYLCAWSAPGGSQPQHFGDGTRLSIL.

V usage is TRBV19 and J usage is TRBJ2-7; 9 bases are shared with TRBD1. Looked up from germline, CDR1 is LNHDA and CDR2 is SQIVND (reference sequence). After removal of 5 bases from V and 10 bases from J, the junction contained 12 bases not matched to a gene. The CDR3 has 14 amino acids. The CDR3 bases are TGTGCCAGTAGTCCGTCCCGGGACAGGGATCGACAGTACTTC. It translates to CASSPSRDRDRQYF.

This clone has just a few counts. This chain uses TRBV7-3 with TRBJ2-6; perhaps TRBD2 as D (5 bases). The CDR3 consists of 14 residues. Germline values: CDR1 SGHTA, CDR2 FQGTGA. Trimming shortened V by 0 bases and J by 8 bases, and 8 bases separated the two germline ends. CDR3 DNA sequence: TGTGCCAGCAGCTTAACGTCGGGGTCCAACGTCCTGACTTTC. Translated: CASSLTSGSNVLTF.

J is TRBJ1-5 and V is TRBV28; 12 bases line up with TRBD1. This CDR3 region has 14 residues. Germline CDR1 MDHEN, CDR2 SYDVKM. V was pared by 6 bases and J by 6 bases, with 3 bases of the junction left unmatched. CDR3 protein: CASSRDRGLQPQHF. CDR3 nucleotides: TGTGCCAGCAGCCGGGACAGGGGGCTTCAGCCCCAGCATTTT.

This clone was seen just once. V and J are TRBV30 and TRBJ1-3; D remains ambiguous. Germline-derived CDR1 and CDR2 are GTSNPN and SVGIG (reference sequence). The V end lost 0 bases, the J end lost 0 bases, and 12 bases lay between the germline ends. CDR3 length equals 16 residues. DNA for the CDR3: TGTGCCTGGAGTGTATTGAACCGCTACTCTGGAAACACCATATATTTT. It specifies CAWSVLNRYSGNTIYF.

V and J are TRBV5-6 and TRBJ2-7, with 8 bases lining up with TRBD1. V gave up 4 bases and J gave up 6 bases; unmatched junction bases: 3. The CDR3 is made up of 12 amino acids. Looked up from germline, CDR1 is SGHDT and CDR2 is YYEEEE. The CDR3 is CASSLTGGEQYF. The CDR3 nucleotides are TGTGCCAGCAGCCTCACAGGGGGCGAGCAGTACTTC.

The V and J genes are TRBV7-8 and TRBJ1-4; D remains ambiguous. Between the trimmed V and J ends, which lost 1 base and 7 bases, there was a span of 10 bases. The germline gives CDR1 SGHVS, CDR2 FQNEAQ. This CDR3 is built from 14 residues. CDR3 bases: TGTGCCAGCAGCTTAGTGGCGGCGAGTGAAAAACTGTTTTTT. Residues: CASSLVAASEKLFF. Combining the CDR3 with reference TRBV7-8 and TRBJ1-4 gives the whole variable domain GAGVSQSPRYKVAKRGQDVALRCDPISGHVSLFWYQQALGQGPEFLTYFQNEAQLDKSGLPSDRFFAERPEGSVSTLKIQRTQQEDSAVYLCASSLVAASEKLFFGSGTQLSVL.

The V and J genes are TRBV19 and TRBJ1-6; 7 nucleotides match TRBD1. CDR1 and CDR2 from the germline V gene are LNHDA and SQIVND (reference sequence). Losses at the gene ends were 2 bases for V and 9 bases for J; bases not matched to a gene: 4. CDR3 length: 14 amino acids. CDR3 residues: CASSISQGGSPLHF. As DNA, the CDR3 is TGTGCCAGTAGTATATCGCAGGGGGGTTCACCCCTCCACTTT.

The DNA of the CDR3 is TGCGCCAGCAGCCCCAGGCTAGCCCCCTCTTCCTACAATGAGCAGTTCTTC. Translating it yields CASSPRLAPSSYNEQFF. The chain joins TRBV5-1 to TRBJ2-1; D perhaps matches TRBD2 (5 bases). Germline V CDR1 and CDR2: SGHRS, YFSETQ. V was clipped by 4 bases and J by 1 base, with 18 bases between them. The CDR3 covers 17 residues.

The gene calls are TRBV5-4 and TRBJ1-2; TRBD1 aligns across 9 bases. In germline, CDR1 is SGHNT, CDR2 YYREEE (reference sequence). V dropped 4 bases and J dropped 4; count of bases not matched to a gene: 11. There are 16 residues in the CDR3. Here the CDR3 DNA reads TGTGCCAGCAGCCAAGGACAGGGGTCGGGGGGCTATGGCTACACCTTC. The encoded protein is CASSQGQGSGGYGYTF.

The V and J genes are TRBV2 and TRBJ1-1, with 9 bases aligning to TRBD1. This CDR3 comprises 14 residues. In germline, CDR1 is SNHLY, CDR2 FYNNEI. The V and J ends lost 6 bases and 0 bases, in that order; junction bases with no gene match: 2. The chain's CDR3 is CASRGDRVNTEAFF. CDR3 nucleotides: TGTGCCAGCAGGGGGGACAGGGTGAACACTGAAGCTTTCTTT.